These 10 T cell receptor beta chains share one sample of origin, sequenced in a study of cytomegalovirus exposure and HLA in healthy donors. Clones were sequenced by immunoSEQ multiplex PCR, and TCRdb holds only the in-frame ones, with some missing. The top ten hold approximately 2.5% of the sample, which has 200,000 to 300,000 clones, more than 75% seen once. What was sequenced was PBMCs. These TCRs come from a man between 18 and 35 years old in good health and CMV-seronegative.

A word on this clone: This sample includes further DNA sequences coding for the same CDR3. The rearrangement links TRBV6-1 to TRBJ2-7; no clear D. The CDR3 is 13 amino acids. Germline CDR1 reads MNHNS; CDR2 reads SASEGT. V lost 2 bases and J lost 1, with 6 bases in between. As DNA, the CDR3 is TGTGCCAGCAGTGAATCCGGGTCCTACGAGCAGTACTTC. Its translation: CASSESGSYEQYF.

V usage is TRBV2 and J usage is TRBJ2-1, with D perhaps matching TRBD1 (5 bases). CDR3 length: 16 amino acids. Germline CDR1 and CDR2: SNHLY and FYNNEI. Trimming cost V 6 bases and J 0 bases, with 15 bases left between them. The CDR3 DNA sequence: TGTGCCAGCAGCGCGACTGGGGCAAGCTCCTACAATGAGCAGTTCTTC. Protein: CASSATGASSYNEQFF.

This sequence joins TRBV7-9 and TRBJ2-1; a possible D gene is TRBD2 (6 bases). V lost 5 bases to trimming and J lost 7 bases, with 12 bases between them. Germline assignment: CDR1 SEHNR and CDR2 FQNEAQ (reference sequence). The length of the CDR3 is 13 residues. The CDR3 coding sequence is TGTGCCAGCAGCCCATCCGGAGGGAATGAGCAGTTCTTC. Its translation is CASSPSGGNEQFF.

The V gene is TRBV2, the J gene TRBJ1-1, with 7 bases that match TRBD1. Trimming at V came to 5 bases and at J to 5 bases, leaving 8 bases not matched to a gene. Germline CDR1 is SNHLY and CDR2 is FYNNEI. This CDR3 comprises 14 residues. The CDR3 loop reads CASSLDRVLTEAFF. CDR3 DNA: TGTGCCAGCAGTCTCGACAGGGTGTTGACTGAAGCTTTCTTT.

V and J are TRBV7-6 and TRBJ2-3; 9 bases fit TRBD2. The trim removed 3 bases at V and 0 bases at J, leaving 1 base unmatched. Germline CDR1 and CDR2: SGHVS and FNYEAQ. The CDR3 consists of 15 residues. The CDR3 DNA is TGTGCCAGCAGCTTCGGACTAGCGAGCACAGATACGCAGTATTTT. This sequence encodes CASSFGLASTDTQYF.

The CDR3 region is CASSHHSGTSGRGNTGELFF. The CDR3 DNA follows: TGCGCCAGCAGCCATCACTCCGGGACTAGCGGGAGGGGGAACACCGGGGAGCTGTTTTTT. The chain combines TRBV4-1 with TRBJ2-2; TRBD2 matches at 16 bases. The ends lost 3 bases at V and 1 base at J; junction bases unmatched: 8. Germline CDR1 MGHRA, CDR2 YSYEKL. This CDR3 has 20 residues.

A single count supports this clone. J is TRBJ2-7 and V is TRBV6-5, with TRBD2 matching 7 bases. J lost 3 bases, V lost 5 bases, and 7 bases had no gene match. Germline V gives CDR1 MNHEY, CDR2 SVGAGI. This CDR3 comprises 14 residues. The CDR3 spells CASSGGGEGYEQYF. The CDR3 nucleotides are TGTGCCAGCAGTGGGGGAGGGGAGGGCTACGAGCAGTACTTC.

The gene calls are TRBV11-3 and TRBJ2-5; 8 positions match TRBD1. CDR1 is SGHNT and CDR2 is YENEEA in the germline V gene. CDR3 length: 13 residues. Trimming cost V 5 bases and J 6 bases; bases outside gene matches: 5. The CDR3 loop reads CASSIDRGQTQYF. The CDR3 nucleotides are TGTGCCAGCAGCATCGACAGGGGACAGACCCAGTACTTC.

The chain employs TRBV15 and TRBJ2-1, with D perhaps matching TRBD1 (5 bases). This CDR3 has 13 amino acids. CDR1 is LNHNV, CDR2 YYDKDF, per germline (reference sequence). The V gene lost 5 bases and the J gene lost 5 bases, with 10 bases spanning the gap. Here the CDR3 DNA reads TGTGCCACCAGCGTAAGACAGAACAATGAGCAGTTCTTC. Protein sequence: CATSVRQNNEQFF.

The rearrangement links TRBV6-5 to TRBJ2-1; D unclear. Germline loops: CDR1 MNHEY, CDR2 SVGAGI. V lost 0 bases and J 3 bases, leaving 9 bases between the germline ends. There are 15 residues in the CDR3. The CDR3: CASSYSGGFYNEQFF. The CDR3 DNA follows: TGTGCCAGCAGTTACTCAGGCGGTTTCTACAATGAGCAGTTCTTC.